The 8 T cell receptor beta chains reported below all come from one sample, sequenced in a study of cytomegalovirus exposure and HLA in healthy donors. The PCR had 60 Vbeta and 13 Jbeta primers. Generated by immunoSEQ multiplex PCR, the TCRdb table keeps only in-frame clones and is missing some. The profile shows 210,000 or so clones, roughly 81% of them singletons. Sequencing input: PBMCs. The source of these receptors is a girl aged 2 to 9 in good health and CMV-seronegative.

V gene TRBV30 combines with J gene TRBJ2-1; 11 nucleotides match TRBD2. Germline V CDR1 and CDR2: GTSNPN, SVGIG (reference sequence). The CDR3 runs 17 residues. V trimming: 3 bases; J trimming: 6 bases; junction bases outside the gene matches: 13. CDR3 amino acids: CAWSLLILSGRANEQFF. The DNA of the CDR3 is TGTGCCTGGAGCTTACTAATTCTTAGCGGGAGGGCCAATGAGCAGTTCTTC.

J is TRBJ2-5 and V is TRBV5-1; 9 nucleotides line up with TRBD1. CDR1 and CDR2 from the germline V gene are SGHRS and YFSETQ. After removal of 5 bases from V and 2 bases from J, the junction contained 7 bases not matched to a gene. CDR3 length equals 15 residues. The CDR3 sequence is CASRAGDRDQETQYF. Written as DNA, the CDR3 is TGCGCCAGCAGGGCGGGGGACAGGGATCAAGAGACCCAGTACTTC.

In DNA form, the CDR3 reads TGTGCCAGCAATAGCGGGACCTACGAGCAGTACTTC. Translation gives CASNSGTYEQYF. The chain couples TRBV7-9 to TRBJ2-7; TRBD2 matches 8 bases. CDR3 length: 12 amino acids. Germline CDR1 reads SEHNR; CDR2 reads FQNEAQ (reference sequence). J gave up 2 bases and V 7 bases, and 1 base lay outside the gene matches.

The CDR3 DNA follows: TGTGCCAGCAGCGCAGGACGAGGGAGGGACACTGAAGCTTTCTTT. This translates into CASSAGRGRDTEAFF. The V and J genes are TRBV13 and TRBJ1-1, with unresolved D. From germline, CDR1 is PRHDT and CDR2 FYEKMQ (reference sequence). Trimming shortened V by 5 bases and J by 3 bases, and 16 bases separated the two germline ends. The CDR3 covers 15 residues.

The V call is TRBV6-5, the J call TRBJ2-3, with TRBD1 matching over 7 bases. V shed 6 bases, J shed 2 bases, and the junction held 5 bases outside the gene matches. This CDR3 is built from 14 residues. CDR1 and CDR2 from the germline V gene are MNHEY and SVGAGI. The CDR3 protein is CASRTGYDTDTQYF. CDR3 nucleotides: TGTGCCAGCAGGACAGGGTATGACACAGATACGCAGTATTTT.

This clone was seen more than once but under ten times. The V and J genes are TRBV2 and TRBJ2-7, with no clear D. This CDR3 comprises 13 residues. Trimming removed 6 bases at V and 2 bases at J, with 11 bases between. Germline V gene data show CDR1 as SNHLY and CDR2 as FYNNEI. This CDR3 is CASRRDKPYEQYF. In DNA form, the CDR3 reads TGTGCCAGCAGAAGAGACAAACCCTACGAGCAGTACTTC.

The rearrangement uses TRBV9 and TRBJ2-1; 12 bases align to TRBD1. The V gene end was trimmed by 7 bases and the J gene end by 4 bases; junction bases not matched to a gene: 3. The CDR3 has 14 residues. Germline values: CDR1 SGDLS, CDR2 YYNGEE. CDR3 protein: CASGGQGAYNEQFF. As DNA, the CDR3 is TGTGCCAGCGGGGGACAGGGGGCGTACAATGAGCAGTTCTTC.

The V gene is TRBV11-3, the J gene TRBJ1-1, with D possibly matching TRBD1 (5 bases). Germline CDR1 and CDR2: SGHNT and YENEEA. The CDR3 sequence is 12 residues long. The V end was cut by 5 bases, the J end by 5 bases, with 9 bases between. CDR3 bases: TGTGCCAGCAGCGGGCGGGGGACTGAAGCTTTCTTT. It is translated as CASSGRGTEAFF.